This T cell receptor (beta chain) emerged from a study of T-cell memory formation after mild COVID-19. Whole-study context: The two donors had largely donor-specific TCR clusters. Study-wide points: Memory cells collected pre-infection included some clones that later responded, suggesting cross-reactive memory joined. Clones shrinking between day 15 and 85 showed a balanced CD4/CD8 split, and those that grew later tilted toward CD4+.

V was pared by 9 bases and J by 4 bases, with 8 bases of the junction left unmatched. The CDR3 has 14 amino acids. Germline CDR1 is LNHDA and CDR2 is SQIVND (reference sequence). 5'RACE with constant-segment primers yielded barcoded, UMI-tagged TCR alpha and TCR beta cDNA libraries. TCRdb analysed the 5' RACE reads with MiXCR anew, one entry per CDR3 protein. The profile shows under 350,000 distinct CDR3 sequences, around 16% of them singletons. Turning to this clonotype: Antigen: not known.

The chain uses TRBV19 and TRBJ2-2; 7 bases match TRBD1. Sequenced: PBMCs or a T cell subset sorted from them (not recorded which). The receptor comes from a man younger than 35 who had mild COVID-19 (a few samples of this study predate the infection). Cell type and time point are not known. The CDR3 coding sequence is TGTGCCAGCAACCGGGACAGACTCACCGGGGAGCTGTTTTTT. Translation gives CASNRDRLTGELFF.